This T cell receptor beta chain was captured by sequencing in a study of T cells after yellow fever vaccination. Study details: Each low-cell-number fraction was prepared by means of SMART-Seq v4 Ultra Low Input.

Trimming left V 1 base short and J 0 bases short, with 11 bases between. This CDR3 comprises 16 residues. Germline V gene data show CDR1 as SGHTA and CDR2 as FQGTGA. General study findings and limits: Abundant clonotypes from the bulk population could contaminate FACS-sorted repertoires.

This clonotype was found many times. Its antigen is currently unknown. By 5'RACE template switching, TCR cDNA was produced, with a universal primer site and UMIs added in the process. TCRdb independently ran MiXCR on the 5' RACE reads; one entry per CDR3 protein. The profile shows about 150,000 distinct CDR3 sequences, approximately 6.2% of them singletons. This chain joins TRBV7-3 and TRBJ2-3; D is perhaps TRBD2 (6 bases). The starting material was CD4+ T cells sorted from PBMCs, obtained on the day of the first yellow fever vaccination. This clonotype was sampled from a man aged 18 to 29 who received the YFV17D yellow fever vaccine. CDR3: CASSLMGGPSTDTQYF. CDR3 nucleotide sequence: TGTGCCAGCAGCTTAATGGGGGGACCTAGCACAGATACGCAGTATTTT.